This TCR beta chain was captured by sequencing in a study of regulatory T cells in long-lasting Graves disease. The CDR3 extends over 14 amino acids. V lost 5 bases, J lost 3 bases, and 5 bases stayed unmatched. Germline-derived CDR1 and CDR2 are MDHEN and SYDVKM. With iRepertoire HTBI primers and Arm-PCR of CDR3 regions, TCR beta libraries were built. TCRdb passed the multiplex PCR reads through MiXCR, listing each CDR3 protein once. In the table there are approximately 400,000 distinct CDR3 sequences, 14% to 15% of which are singletons. There are many counts of this clonotype. Antigen: not known. As for time point: newly diagnosed GD, antithyroid drugs for less than 3 months. Extracted PBMC RNA gave rise to the TCR library. The patient group derived from an endocrinology department in Xi'an, China. Findings of the study overall: With persistent disease, TRBV28, TRBJ1-2 and TRBJ2-5 were the favored segments.

This sample also appeared in a second study, on T cells in Graves' hyperthyroidism and ophthalmopathy. As that report states: HTBI primers were the set used in a first-round RT-PCR of the TCR CDR3.

This TCR came from a woman aged 30 to 39 with Graves disease. This chain uses TRBV28 with TRBJ2-7; 9 bases line up with TRBD1. Sample: peripheral blood mononuclear cells (PBMCs), taken at new diagnosis, from a patient treated with antithyroid drugs. CDR3 loop: CASSHRGLGYEQYF. The CDR3 DNA reads TGTGCCAGCAGTCACAGGGGGCTTGGCTACGAGCAGTACTTC.